These 18 T cell receptor beta chains originate from one sample sequenced in a study of shared clonotypes between healthy human individuals. TCRdb's copy holds only in-frame clones and misses some; the assay was immunoSEQ multiplex PCR. The repertoire holds hundreds of thousands of clones, with less than 85% as singletons. The material sequenced was memory CD4+ T cells sorted from blood. Subset of the sample: CD45RA-negative fraction. Receptors were obtained from a woman in her twenties or thirties in good health.

This clone has just a few counts. The chain joins TRBV5-6 to TRBJ2-1, with a weak D call TRBD2 (6 bases). Trimming removed 6 bases at V and 3 bases at J, with 16 bases between. The CDR3 is 15 amino acids. Germline assignment: CDR1 SGHDT and CDR2 YYEEEE. CDR3 sequence reads: CASTTRDSLYNEQFF. Written as DNA, the CDR3 is TGTGCCAGCACAACCCGGGACTCCCTCTACAATGAGCAGTTCTTC. Drawing the rest from reference TRBV5-6 and TRBJ2-1, the complete variable domain is DAGVTQSPTHLIKTRGQQVTLRCSPKSGHDTVSWYQQALGQGPQFIFQYYEEEERQRGNFPDRFSGHQFPNYSSELNVNALLLGDSALYLCASTTRDSLYNEQFFGPGTRLTVL.

V and J are TRBV28 and TRBJ2-7, with D perhaps matching TRBD1 (5 bases). Germline values: CDR1 MDHEN, CDR2 SYDVKM. With 6 bases removed from V and 0 bases from J, the gap between germline ends came to 18 bases. The CDR3 is made up of 16 amino acids. This CDR3 reads CASSLGWGGPSYEQYF. CDR3 nucleotides: TGTGCCAGCAGCCTGGGCTGGGGCGGACCCTCCTACGAGCAGTACTTC.

V is TRBV5-1 and J is TRBJ2-3; no clear D. Per germline, CDR1 SGHRS and CDR2 YFSETQ. Trimming cost V 4 bases and J 0 bases, with 12 bases left between them. CDR3 length equals 15 residues. The chain's CDR3 is CASSPLGRSTDTQYF. The CDR3 nucleotides read TGCGCCAGCAGCCCTCTGGGAAGGAGCACAGATACGCAGTATTTT.

The V and J genes are TRBV7-6 and TRBJ2-1; TRBD2 agrees at 9 bases. The CDR3 totals 15 residues. Germline V gives CDR1 SGHVS, CDR2 FNYEAQ. Trimming cost V 1 base and J 6 bases; bases outside gene matches: 4. The CDR3 here is CASSLGLAGSNEQFF. CDR3 DNA: TGTGCCAGCAGCTTAGGTCTAGCGGGATCCAATGAGCAGTTCTTC.

The chain combines TRBV5-1 with TRBJ2-1; TRBD1 matches at 9 bases. Germline V gene lookup returns CDR1 SGHRS and CDR2 YFSETQ. CDR3 length equals 13 residues. After removal of 4 bases from V and 7 bases from J, the junction contained 3 bases not matched to a gene. CDR3 bases: TGCGCCAGCAGCGAACAGGGGGCAAATGAGCAGTTCTTC. This translates into CASSEQGANEQFF.

The rearrangement links TRBV9 to TRBJ2-1; 12 bases agree with TRBD2. This CDR3 comprises 14 residues. The ends lost 4 bases at V and 10 bases at J; junction bases unmatched: 6. CDR1 SGDLS and CDR2 YYNGEE come from the germline V gene. CDR3 in DNA: TGTGCCAGCAGCCAAGGACTAGCGGGATACGAGCAGTTCTTC. It specifies CASSQGLAGYEQFF.

With regard to this clone: It is unclear where the CDR3 begins or ends on the DNA, so no DNA is shown, and the CDR3 is as TCRdb lists it. The J gene is TRBJ2-1, the V gene TRBV14; the table's D call of TRBD2 was not tested on the DNA. Inclusive of both ends, the CDR3 amounts to 15 amino acids. In germline, CDR1 is SGHDN, CDR2 FVKESK. CDR3 sequence: CASSQSGGYFGEQFF.

This clone was recorded at least ten times. This chain uses TRBV4-2 with TRBJ2-4; 9 bases line up with TRBD2. J was trimmed by 1 base and V by 5 bases; bases with no gene match: 12. Germline loops: CDR1 LGHNA, CDR2 YNFKEQ. The CDR3 extends over 18 amino acids. The CDR3 reads CASSEGVAGEGAKNIQYF. CDR3 DNA sequence: TGTGCCAGCAGCGAGGGGGTAGCGGGAGAGGGGGCCAAAAACATTCAGTACTTC.

This clone has more than one count but fewer than ten. This sequence joins TRBV7-8 and TRBJ2-1; 14 bases line up with TRBD2. Trimming took 5 bases from V and 6 from J; bases not matched to a gene: 15. The CDR3 consists of 19 residues. Looked up from germline, CDR1 is SGHVS and CDR2 is FQNEAQ. This chain's CDR3 is CASSTTRTSGRRYFNEQFF. The DNA of the CDR3 is TGTGCCAGCAGCACAACGCGGACTAGCGGGAGGCGGTATTTCAATGAGCAGTTCTTC.

This clone was seen only a few times. Written as DNA, the CDR3 is TGCGCCAGCAGCAGCGACTCACTGGGGTACAATGAGCAGTTCTTC. This codes for CASSSDSLGYNEQFF. The chain recombines TRBV5-1 with TRBJ2-1; D gene uncertain. CDR1 is SGHRS and CDR2 is YFSETQ in the germline V gene. This CDR3 is 15 amino acids long. The V gene lost 4 bases and the J gene lost 4 bases, with 15 bases spanning the gap.

This chain links TRBV15 with TRBJ2-7; TRBD1 aligns across 7 bases. The V gene end was trimmed by 5 bases and the J gene end by 4 bases; junction bases not matched to a gene: 2. Germline CDR1 LNHNV, CDR2 YYDKDF (reference sequence). The CDR3 sequence is 12 residues long. The CDR3 coding sequence is TGTGCCACCAGCCCGACAGGGTACGAGCAGTACTTC. It specifies CATSPTGYEQYF.

The rearrangement uses TRBV5-1 and TRBJ2-2, with D possibly being TRBD2 (6 bases). Germline V CDR1 and CDR2: SGHRS, YFSETQ. The CDR3 spans 15 residues. V dropped 2 bases and J dropped 3 bases, with 11 bases sitting between them. The CDR3 protein is CASSFGGVDTGELFF. The CDR3 DNA is TGCGCCAGCAGCTTTGGAGGGGTGGACACCGGGGAGCTGTTTTTT.

This chain uses TRBV9 with TRBJ1-3; D gene unclear. CDR3 length equals 15 residues. CDR1 and CDR2 from the germline V gene are SGDLS and YYNGEE. Trimming stripped 2 bases from V and 0 bases from J, with 9 bases between. The CDR3 sequence: CASSVGRTSGNTIYF. DNA for the CDR3: TGTGCCAGCAGCGTCGGACGGACCTCTGGAAACACCATATATTTT.

This clone was seen a few times. This chain links TRBV2 with TRBJ2-2, with 8 bases identical to TRBD2. The ends lost 6 bases at V and 2 bases at J; junction bases unmatched: 2. The CDR3 extends over 14 amino acids. CDR1 is SNHLY and CDR2 is FYNNEI in the germline V gene. The CDR3 region is CASSTSGNTGELFF. CDR3 nucleotides: TGTGCCAGCAGCACTAGCGGCAACACCGGGGAGCTGTTTTTT.

This clone was seen only once. The chain is built from TRBV19 and TRBJ1-2; tentative D call: TRBD1 (5 bases). Trimming shortened V by 3 bases and J by 2 bases, and 10 bases separated the two germline ends. The germline V gene has CDR1 LNHDA and CDR2 SQIVND (reference sequence). This CDR3 contains 14 residues. As DNA, the CDR3 is TGTGCCAGTAGTATGAGGGGCCGGAACTATGGCTACACCTTC. It codes for CASSMRGRNYGYTF.

V usage is TRBV5-1 and J usage is TRBJ2-2, with a tentative D call TRBD2 (6 bases). The CDR3 consists of 15 residues. The V end was cut by 1 base, the J end by 4 bases, with 11 bases between. CDR1 and CDR2 from the germline V gene are SGHRS and YFSETQ. CDR3 coding DNA: TGCGCCAGCAGCTTGTCCGGGGGAATCACCGGGGAGCTGTTTTTT. Its protein is CASSLSGGITGELFF.

The chain is built from TRBV6-1 and TRBJ2-1; 11 positions agree with TRBD2. Per germline, CDR1 MNHNS and CDR2 SASEGT. With V trimmed by 5 bases and J by 7 bases, 1 base remained unmatched. CDR3 length: 13 amino acids. The CDR3 is CASSSSGRNEQFF. The CDR3 nucleotides are TGTGCCAGCAGTTCTAGCGGGAGGAATGAGCAGTTCTTC.

This clone occurred once. CDR3 coding DNA: TGTGCCAGCAGCTTGGTAGGAGAGACCCAGTACTTC. Amino acids: CASSLVGETQYF. V and J are TRBV5-5 and TRBJ2-5; D is unclear. Trimming took off 0 bases at V and 4 bases at J, with 4 bases between the two ends. CDR3 length: 12 residues. Germline lookup yields CDR1 SGHKS and CDR2 YYEKEE (reference sequence).